Detailed here is one T cell receptor (beta chain). Its antigen is undetermined. Alongside a J-beta primer mix, a sample-barcoded 5' primer served in a second PCR lasting roughly 7 to 12 cycles. TCRdb processed the 5' RACE reads anew with MiXCR; each CDR3 protein has one entry. The table has 700,000 to 800,000 distinct CDR3 sequences, roughly 47% seen once. The data belong to a study of blood T cells in healthy people across ages. Regarding the study as a whole: Whereas aged donors had fewer naive CD4+ cells, long-lived donors had more of them and higher diversity. The recorded TCR beta diversity per million T cells decreased in a roughly linear manner with age. Unsorted PBMC material precluded a definitive naive versus antigen-experienced comparison.

CDR1 MNHEY and CDR2 SMNVEV come from the germline V gene (reference sequence). The CDR3 runs 16 residues. V lost 6 bases to trimming and J lost 1 base, with 16 bases between them. The receptor comes from an older woman in good health. The specimen was blood. The chain links TRBV27 to TRBJ2-4; D is possibly TRBD1 (5 bases). The CDR3 DNA reads TGTGCCAGCAGCCAGGGAATTGAAGCGGCCAAAAACATTCAGTACTTC. It yields the protein CASSQGIEAAKNIQYF.